This T cell receptor (beta chain) was obtained from a study of regulatory T cells in long-lasting Graves disease. General study findings and limits: Limited samples may have lowered accuracy.

TCR beta libraries were built with iRepertoire HTBI primers and Arm-PCR of CDR3 regions. Via MiXCR, TCRdb re-called the multiplex PCR reads, giving one row per CDR3 protein. This repertoire shows some 330,000 distinct CDR3 sequences, approximately 23% found once; its top ten account for approximately 30%. This CDR3 contains 12 residues. Trimming removed 4 bases at V and 7 bases at J, with 11 bases between. The germline gives CDR1 SGHAT, CDR2 FQDESV (reference sequence). Time point noted: persistent/refractory GD, antithyroid drugs over 5 years with positive TRAb. TCR sequences were obtained from RNA taken from PBMCs. This clonotype was detected ten times or more. No antigen is known for it.

This receptor was taken from a woman between 40 and 55 years old with Graves disease. The chain couples TRBV11-1 to TRBJ2-7, with D unclear. Sample: peripheral blood mononuclear cells (PBMCs), taken when the disease was refractory, from a patient treated with antithyroid drugs. In DNA, the CDR3 is TGTGCCAGCAGCTACGACCTAAGGGAGCAGTACTTC. As protein: CASSYDLREQYF.